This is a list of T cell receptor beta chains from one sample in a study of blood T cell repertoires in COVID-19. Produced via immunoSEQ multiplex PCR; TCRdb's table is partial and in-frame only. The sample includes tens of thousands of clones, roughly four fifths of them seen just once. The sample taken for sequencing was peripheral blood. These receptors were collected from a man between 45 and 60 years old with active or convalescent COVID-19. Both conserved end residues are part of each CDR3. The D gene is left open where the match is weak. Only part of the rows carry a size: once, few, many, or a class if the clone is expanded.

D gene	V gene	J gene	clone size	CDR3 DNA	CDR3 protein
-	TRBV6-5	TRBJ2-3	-	TGTGCCAGCCGGGGAAATACGCAGTATTTT	CASRGNTQYF
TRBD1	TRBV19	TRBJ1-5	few	TGTGCCAGTAGTATGGGGACAGGCAATCAGCCCCAGCATTTT	CASSMGTGNQPQHF
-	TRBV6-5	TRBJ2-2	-	TGTGCCAGCAGTTCCACGACAGGGGAGCTGTTTTTT	CASSSTTGELFF
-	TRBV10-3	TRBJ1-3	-	TGTGCCGCGGAATCTGGAAACACCATATATTTT	CAAESGNTIYF
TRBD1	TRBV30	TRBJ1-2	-	TGTGCCTGGAGTGTACAGGGGGGTGGCTACACCTTC	CAWSVQGGGYTF
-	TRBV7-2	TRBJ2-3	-	TGTGCCAGCAGCTTACAAAACACCGCTGGGCAGTATTTT	CASSLQNTAGQYF
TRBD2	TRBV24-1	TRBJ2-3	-	TGTGCCACCAGTGATTTGCAGGGGACTAGCGCGTCGCTAGATACGCAGTATTTT	CATSDLQGTSASLDTQYF
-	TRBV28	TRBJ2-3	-	TGTGCCAGCAGCTCAGGACAGTCTGGCACAGATACGCAGTATTTT	CASSSGQSGTDTQYF
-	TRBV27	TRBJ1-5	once	TGTGCCAGCAGTTTTGGGGCACGAGGCAATCAGCCCCAGCATTTT	CASSFGARGNQPQHF
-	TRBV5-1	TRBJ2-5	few	TGCGCCAGCAGCTCTCGGGCAGGGGTGGAGACCCAGTACTTC	CASSSRAGVETQYF
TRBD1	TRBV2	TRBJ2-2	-	TGTGCCAGCAGTCCGGACAGGACGAACACCGGGGAGCTGTTTTTT	CASSPDRTNTGELFF
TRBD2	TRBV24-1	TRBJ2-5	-	TGTGCCACCAGTGGAGGAGTCTTAGGACTAGCCCAAGAGACCCAGTACTTC	CATSGGVLGLAQETQYF
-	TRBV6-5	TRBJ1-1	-	TGTGCCAGCAGTCGGGACGGGAGATTGGACACTGAAGCTTTCTTT	CASSRDGRLDTEAFF
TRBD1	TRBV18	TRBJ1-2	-	TGTGCCAGCTCAGAATCTCCGGGACAGGCCTATGGCTACACCTTC	CASSESPGQAYGYTF
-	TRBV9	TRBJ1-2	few	TGTGCCAGCAGCGTCTCACAGGCTGCTAACTATGGCTACACCTTC	CASSVSQAANYGYTF
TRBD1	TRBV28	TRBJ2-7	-	TGTGCCAGCCGGCAGGGGGCATACGAGCAGTACTTC	CASRQGAYEQYF
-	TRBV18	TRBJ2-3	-	TGTGCCAGCTCGCTACAGGGTAGCACAGATACGCAGTATTTT	CASSLQGSTDTQYF
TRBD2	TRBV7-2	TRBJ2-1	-	TGTGCCAGCAGCTTAGCCAGGGAGGGTTACAATGAGCAGTTCTTC	CASSLAREGYNEQFF
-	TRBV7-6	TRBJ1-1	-	TGTGCCAGCAGCAACAGGGACCGAGCTGAAGCTTTCTTT	CASSNRDRAEAFF
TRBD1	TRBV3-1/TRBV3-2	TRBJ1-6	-	TGTGCCAGCGGTCAGGGGGGCTACAATTCACCCCTCCACTTT	CASGQGGYNSPLHF
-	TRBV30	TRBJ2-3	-	TGTGCCTGGAGCCCGGAGGACTATAGCACAGATACGCAGTATTTT	CAWSPEDYSTDTQYF
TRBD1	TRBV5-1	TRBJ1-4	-	TGCGCCAGCAGCTTGGCCGGGGGACAGGGGGGTGAAAAACTGTTTTTT	CASSLAGGQGGEKLFF
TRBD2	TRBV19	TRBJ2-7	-	TGTGCCAGTAGTCCAAGGACTAGCGGGATCACCTACGAGCAGTACTTC	CASSPRTSGITYEQYF
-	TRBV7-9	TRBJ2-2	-	TGTGCCAGCAGCCCGCAGGATGTGAACACCGGGGAGCTGTTTTTT	CASSPQDVNTGELFF
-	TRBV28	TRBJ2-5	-	TGTGCCACCCAGGGGATAACGCAAGAGACCCAGTACTTC	CATQGITQETQYF
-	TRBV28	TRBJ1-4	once	TGTGCCAGCAGTTCCGGGGATGAAAAACTGTTTTTT	CASSSGDEKLFF
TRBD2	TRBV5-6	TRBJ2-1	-	TGTGCCAGCAGCCCCCTAACTAGCGGGGGGTTAGAGGATGAGCAGTTCTTC	CASSPLTSGGLEDEQFF
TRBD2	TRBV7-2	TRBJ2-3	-	TGTGCCAGCGGACTAGCGGGGGGGCAGGCCCTGGAGACGCAGTATTTT	CASGLAGGQALETQYF
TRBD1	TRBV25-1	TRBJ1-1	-	TGTGCCAGCAGTCCGGGACAGGGTAACACTGAAGCTTTCTTT	CASSPGQGNTEAFF
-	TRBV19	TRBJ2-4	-	TGTGCCAGTAGTATACAGGGTAACATTCAGTACTTC	CASSIQGNIQYF
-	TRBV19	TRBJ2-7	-	TGTGCCAGTAGCCCCGGTTTCCAGGGGCTCTACGAGCAGTACTTC	CASSPGFQGLYEQYF
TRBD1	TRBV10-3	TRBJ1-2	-	TGTGCCATCAGTGAGTCTCTACCGGACAGGGGCGATGGCTACACCTTC	CAISESLPDRGDGYTF
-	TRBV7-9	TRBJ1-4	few	TGTGCCAGCAGCTTAGGAGGGTTTGGGGAAAAACTGTTTTTT	CASSLGGFGEKLFF
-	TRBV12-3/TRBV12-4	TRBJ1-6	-	TGTGCCAGCACCGAACTGTATAATTCACCCCTCCACTTT	CASTELYNSPLHF
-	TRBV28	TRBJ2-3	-	TGTGCCACTAAGAAATTTAGCGGAACGAACACAGATACGCAGTATTTT	CATKKFSGTNTDTQYF
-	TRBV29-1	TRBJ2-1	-	TGCAGCGCGCAGGATTACAATGAGCAGTTCTTC	CSAQDYNEQFF
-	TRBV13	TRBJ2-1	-	TGTGCCAGCAGCCCGCCTATCGGTGAGCAGTTCTTC	CASSPPIGEQFF
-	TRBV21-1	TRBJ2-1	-	TGTGCCAGCAGCAGGGGGTGGGGGGGCCGAGTCGAGTATGAGCAGTTCTTC	CASSRGWGGRVEYEQFF
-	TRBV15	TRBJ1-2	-	TGTGCCACCAGCTCTAGACAGTTTTATGGCTACACCTTC	CATSSRQFYGYTF
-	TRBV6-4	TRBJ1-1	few	TGTGCCAGCAGCCGCCTGGCGGGGGGGACTGAAGCTTTCTTT	CASSRLAGGTEAFF
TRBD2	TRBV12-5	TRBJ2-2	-	TGTGCTAGTGGCCTAGCGGGGGGAACCGGGGAGCTGTTTTTT	CASGLAGGTGELFF
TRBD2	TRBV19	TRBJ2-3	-	TGTGCCAGTAGTATGGGAAGCGGGGGGGCTACAGATACGCAGTATTTT	CASSMGSGGATDTQYF
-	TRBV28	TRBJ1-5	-	TGTGCCAGCAGTCCTCTCAGTGGGGCGGGGAGTCAGCCCCAGCATTTT	CASSPLSGAGSQPQHF
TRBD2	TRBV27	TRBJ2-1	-	TGTGCCAGCAGTTTACTAGCGGGGGGGCAGTTTGGGCAGTTCTTC	CASSLLAGGQFGQFF
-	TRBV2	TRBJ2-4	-	TGTGCCAGCAGAAGCAATAGCCTGGCCAAAAACATTCAGTACTTC	CASRSNSLAKNIQYF
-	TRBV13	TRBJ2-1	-	TGTGCCAGCAGCTTACCGGGGTTACATGAGCAGTTCTTC	CASSLPGLHEQFF
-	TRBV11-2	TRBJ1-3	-	TGTGCCAGCCGGGGGGCGGGCTCTGGAAACACCATATATTTT	CASRGAGSGNTIYF
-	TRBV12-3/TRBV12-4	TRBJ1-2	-	TGTGCCAGCAGTTTAGGGGGGGAGGGCTACACCTTC	CASSLGGEGYTF
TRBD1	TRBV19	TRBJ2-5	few	TGTGCCAGTAGTCCCGCCAGACAGGGGGGGGAGACCCAGTACTTC	CASSPARQGGETQYF
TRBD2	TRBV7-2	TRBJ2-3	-	TGTGCCAGCAGCTTGGGACTATTACTCACAGATACGCAGTATTTT	CASSLGLLLTDTQYF
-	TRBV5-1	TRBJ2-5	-	TGCGCCAGCAGCCTCCGGGACACCCAAGAGACCCAGTACTTC	CASSLRDTQETQYF
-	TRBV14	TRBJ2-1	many	TGTGCCAGCAGCCCGCTCTGGGGGGAGTCCTACAATGAGCAGTTCTTC	CASSPLWGESYNEQFF
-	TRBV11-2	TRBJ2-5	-	TGTGCCAGCAGCTTCCTCCCGACAGCTCCCGAGACCCAGTACTTC	CASSFLPTAPETQYF
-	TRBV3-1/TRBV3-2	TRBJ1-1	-	TGTGCCAGCACCCCGACAGGGAACACTGAAGCTTTCTTT	CASTPTGNTEAFF
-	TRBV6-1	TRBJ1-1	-	TGTGCCAGCAGTGAATCTATCCGGGCTTTCTTT	CASSESIRAFF
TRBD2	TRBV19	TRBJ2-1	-	TGTGCCAGTAGTACCCCGGCCCTAGCGGTGTACAATGAGCAGTTCTTC	CASSTPALAVYNEQFF